Below are 22 T cell receptor beta chains sequenced from a single sample in a study of cytomegalovirus exposure and HLA in healthy donors. The PCR had 60 Vbeta and 13 Jbeta primers. Sequencing was performed with immunoSEQ multiplex PCR; in TCRdb, only in-frame clones are kept and a portion is missing. The table lists roughly 71,000 clones, around 64% of them singletons. The material sequenced was PBMCs. The receptors shown here come from a man aged 40-50 years in good health and CMV-seropositive.

This chain joins TRBV28 and TRBJ2-1; 16 nucleotides match TRBD2. Unmatched junction bases numbered 11, after V lost 7 bases and J lost 8 bases. The CDR3 length is 17 residues. Germline V gene lookup returns CDR1 MDHEN and CDR2 SYDVKM. The CDR3 region is CASKQPGLAGGRDEQFF. In nucleotides, the CDR3 is TGTGCCAGCAAACAACCGGGACTAGCGGGGGGGAGGGATGAGCAGTTCTTC.

The chain couples TRBV2 to TRBJ1-1; 8 bases line up with TRBD1. The germline V gene encodes CDR1 SNHLY and CDR2 FYNNEI. The CDR3 contains 14 residues. Trimming cost V 9 bases and J 1 base; bases outside gene matches: 7. The CDR3 protein is CASLDRATNTEAFF. CDR3 in DNA: TGTGCCAGTTTGGACAGGGCGACGAACACTGAAGCTTTCTTT.

This chain uses TRBV14 with TRBJ1-2, with D maybe TRBD1 (6 bases). The CDR3 totals 14 residues. The germline V gene has CDR1 SGHDN and CDR2 FVKESK. V shed 3 bases and J shed 0 bases, with 8 bases lying between them. CDR3 sequence reads: CASSHGGPNYGYTF. The CDR3 coding sequence is TGTGCCAGCAGCCACGGGGGGCCTAACTATGGCTACACCTTC.

The sample holds one count of this clone. This chain links TRBV9 with TRBJ2-7, with a tentative D call TRBD1 (8 bases). The CDR3 consists of 15 residues. V was clipped by 3 bases and J by 8 bases, with 21 bases between them. The germline V gene encodes CDR1 SGDLS and CDR2 YYNGEE. This CDR3 is CASSGGGTGEGKQYF. CDR3 DNA sequence: TGTGCCAGCAGCGGGGGAGGGACAGGCGAGGGGAAGCAGTACTTC.

This chain links TRBV15 with TRBJ1-1, with TRBD1 matching 7 bases. In germline, CDR1 is LNHNV, CDR2 YYDKDF (reference sequence). V shed 1 base, J shed 4 bases, and the junction held 3 bases outside the gene matches. The CDR3 loop spans 14 amino acids. As DNA, the CDR3 is TGTGCCACCAGCAGAGTAAGACAGGGCACTGAAGCTTTCTTT. The encoded protein is CATSRVRQGTEAFF.

This sequence joins TRBV7-9 and TRBJ1-3, with TRBD1 matching over 10 bases. CDR1 and CDR2 (germline): SEHNR, FQNEAQ (reference sequence). Germline trimming cut 6 bases from V and 4 bases from J; bases unmatched to any gene: 6. The CDR3 is 15 amino acids. The CDR3 nucleotides are TGTGCCAGCAGGATCGACAGGGGGCCGGGAAACACCATATATTTT. This gives the protein CASRIDRGPGNTIYF.

The chain joins TRBV7-2 to TRBJ2-7; TRBD1 is a possible D gene (5 bases). The CDR3 consists of 13 residues. V was cut by 5 bases and J by 2 bases, with 10 bases left in between. In germline, CDR1 is SGHTA, CDR2 FQGNSA. DNA of the CDR3: TGTGCCAGCAGCGAACAGGATGCCTACGAGCAGTACTTC. It is translated as CASSEQDAYEQYF.

In DNA, the CDR3 is TGTGCCAGCAGCTTGTCAGGGCTCTATGGCTACACCTTC. It encodes CASSLSGLYGYTF. This rearrangement joins TRBV7-9 to TRBJ1-2; D might be TRBD1 (5 bases). The germline V and J ends were trimmed by 3 bases and 4 bases, with 9 bases remaining between them. The CDR3 extends over 13 amino acids. Germline values: CDR1 SEHNR, CDR2 FQNEAQ (reference sequence).

This clone was seen once. The V and J genes are TRBV6-1 and TRBJ2-2; a weak D match, TRBD1 (6 bases). This CDR3 contains 14 residues. V dropped 6 bases and J dropped 7 bases, with 15 bases sitting between them. The V gene's germline CDR1 is MNHNS and CDR2 SASEGT. The CDR3 DNA is TGTGCCAGCAGGCTGGACAGTAAGAACGGGGAGCTGTTTTTT. It translates to CASRLDSKNGELFF.

The sample holds a few counts of this clone. The V call is TRBV30, the J call TRBJ1-1; 10 nucleotides align to TRBD1. CDR1 GTSNPN and CDR2 SVGIG come from the germline V gene (reference sequence). The CDR3 covers 18 residues. The V and J ends lost 4 bases and 0 bases, in that order; junction bases with no gene match: 14. The CDR3 bases are TGTGCCTGGAATATGGCGGGACAGGGGATAGACATGAACACTGAAGCTTTCTTT. It translates to CAWNMAGQGIDMNTEAFF.

Comment on this clone: This sample also contains other DNA sequences that code for the same CDR3. The genes are TRBV6-1 and TRBJ2-1; 7 bases align to TRBD2. Germline CDR1 is MNHNS and CDR2 is SASEGT. The CDR3 is 15 residues long. The junction had 1 base not matched to a gene; V was cut back by 1 base and J by 1 base. This CDR3 is CASSEGGGSYNEQFF. Here the CDR3 DNA reads TGTGCCAGCAGTGAAGGCGGGGGATCCTACAATGAGCAGTTCTTC.

In regard to this clone: This CDR3 is also generated by other DNA sequences in the sample. The V and J genes are TRBV5-1 and TRBJ1-6; D is undetermined. CDR1 is SGHRS, CDR2 YFSETQ, per germline. This CDR3 has 14 amino acids. The germline V and J ends were trimmed by 2 bases and 10 bases, with 13 bases remaining between them. Here the CDR3 reads CASSFGQFESPLHF. The CDR3 DNA reads TGCGCCAGCAGCTTTGGGCAGTTTGAATCACCCCTCCACTTT.

V gene TRBV11-3 combines with J gene TRBJ1-3, with D unresolved. Trimming shortened V by 2 bases and J by 0 bases, and 11 bases separated the two germline ends. Germline loops: CDR1 SGHNT, CDR2 YENEEA. The CDR3 spans 16 residues. CDR3 bases: TGTGCCAGCAGCTTAACGGGGTCACGCTCTGGAAACACCATATATTTT. Its translation is CASSLTGSRSGNTIYF.

The rearrangement links TRBV9 to TRBJ1-1, with a tentative D call TRBD1 (6 bases). Deletions cut 0 bases from V and 10 bases from J, with 19 bases between. This CDR3 is built from 15 residues. Germline V CDR1 and CDR2: SGDLS, YYNGEE. For the CDR3, the DNA is TGTGCCAGCAGCGTAGCCTCCGGACAGTCTGAAGGAGCTTTCTTT. Translation gives CASSVASGQSEGAFF.

The J gene is TRBJ2-7, the V gene TRBV7-2; possibly TRBD1 for D (9 bases). CDR1 and CDR2 (germline): SGHTA, FQGNSA. V dropped 2 bases and J dropped 2 bases, with 16 bases sitting between them. The CDR3 covers 16 residues. The CDR3 DNA sequence: TGTGCCAGCAGCTTATTAGCGGGACAGGGAACCTACGAGCAGTACTTC. It translates to CASSLLAGQGTYEQYF.

This clone has more than one count but fewer than ten. The chain combines TRBV11-2 with TRBJ2-7; the match to TRBD1 covers 11 bases. The CDR3 runs 19 residues. The V segment lost 1 base and the J segment 3 bases; nucleotides outside the gene matches: 14. The germline V gene encodes CDR1 SGHAT and CDR2 FQNNGV. As DNA, the CDR3 is TGTGCCAGCAGCTTAGTTCAAGTCCCCTCTGGGACAGGGGGCTACGAGCAGTACTTC. It yields the protein CASSLVQVPSGTGGYEQYF.

This clone has just one count. The chain uses TRBV10-2 and TRBJ2-1; TRBD2 aligns across 8 bases. Per the germline V gene, CDR1 is WSHSY and CDR2 is SAAADI. V shed 9 bases and J 16 bases; nucleotides not matched to a gene: 23. This CDR3 is 15 amino acids long. CDR3 region: CASAGAGTSGAERFF. The CDR3 nucleotides are TGCGCCAGTGCGGGGGCAGGCACTAGCGGAGCTGAGCGCTTCTTC.

The chain recombines TRBV9 with TRBJ2-5; 9 bases line up with TRBD1. The V and J ends lost 4 bases and 4 bases, in that order; junction bases with no gene match: 8. Per germline, CDR1 SGDLS and CDR2 YYNGEE. This CDR3 spans 15 amino acids. The CDR3 DNA is TGTGCCAGCAGCATAGGACAGGGGAAGGGAGAGACCCAGTACTTC. Protein sequence: CASSIGQGKGETQYF.

The V and J genes are TRBV9 and TRBJ1-2; 9 positions match TRBD1. Trimming cost V 4 bases and J 4 bases; bases outside gene matches: 8. This CDR3 spans 15 amino acids. Germline V gene data show CDR1 as SGDLS and CDR2 as YYNGEE. The CDR3 nucleotides are TGTGCCAGCAGCCTTGGACAGGGGAGGACCTATGGCTACACCTTC. Protein product: CASSLGQGRTYGYTF.

There are many counts of this clone. This chain links TRBV6-5 with TRBJ1-1; TRBD1 is a possible D gene (5 bases). This CDR3 has 13 amino acids. The ends were cut back, 5 bases at V and 3 bases at J, with 10 bases in the middle. Looked up from germline, CDR1 is MNHEY and CDR2 is SVGAGI. The DNA of the CDR3 is TGTGCCAGCAGTCCGTCGGGGGACACTGAAGCTTTCTTT. Translation: CASSPSGDTEAFF.

The chain combines TRBV9 with TRBJ2-5, with 8 bases matching TRBD2. Germline lookup yields CDR1 SGDLS and CDR2 YYNGEE. With V trimmed by 5 bases and J by 4 bases, 16 bases remained unmatched. The CDR3 runs to 17 residues. CDR3 nucleotide sequence: TGTGCCAGCAGTCTCGGGTCCGGGGGGGGTTCGTTAGAGACCCAGTACTTC. It is translated as CASSLGSGGGSLETQYF.

The chain carries TRBV9 and TRBJ1-1, with D possibly matching TRBD1 (5 bases). Trimming cost V 4 bases and J 4 bases, with 17 bases left between them. The germline CDR1 and CDR2 sequences are SGDLS and YYNGEE. The CDR3 is 15 residues long. CDR3: CASSPRTGVSTEAFF. The DNA of the CDR3 is TGTGCCAGCAGCCCCCGGACGGGGGTAAGCACTGAAGCTTTCTTT.